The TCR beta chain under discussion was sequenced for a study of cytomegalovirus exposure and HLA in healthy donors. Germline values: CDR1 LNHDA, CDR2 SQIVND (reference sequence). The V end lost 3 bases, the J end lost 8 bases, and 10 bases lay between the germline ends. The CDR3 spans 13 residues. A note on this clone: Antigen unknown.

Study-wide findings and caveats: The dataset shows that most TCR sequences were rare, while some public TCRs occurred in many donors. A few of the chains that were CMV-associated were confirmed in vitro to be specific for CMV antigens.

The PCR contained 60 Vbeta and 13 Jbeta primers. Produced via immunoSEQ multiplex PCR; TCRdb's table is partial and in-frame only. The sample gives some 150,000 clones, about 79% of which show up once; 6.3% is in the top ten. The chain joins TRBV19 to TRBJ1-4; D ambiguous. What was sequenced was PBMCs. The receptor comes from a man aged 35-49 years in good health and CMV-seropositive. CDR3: CASSILRGEKLFF. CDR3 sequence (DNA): TGTGCCAGTAGTATCCTAAGAGGGGAAAAACTGTTTTTT.